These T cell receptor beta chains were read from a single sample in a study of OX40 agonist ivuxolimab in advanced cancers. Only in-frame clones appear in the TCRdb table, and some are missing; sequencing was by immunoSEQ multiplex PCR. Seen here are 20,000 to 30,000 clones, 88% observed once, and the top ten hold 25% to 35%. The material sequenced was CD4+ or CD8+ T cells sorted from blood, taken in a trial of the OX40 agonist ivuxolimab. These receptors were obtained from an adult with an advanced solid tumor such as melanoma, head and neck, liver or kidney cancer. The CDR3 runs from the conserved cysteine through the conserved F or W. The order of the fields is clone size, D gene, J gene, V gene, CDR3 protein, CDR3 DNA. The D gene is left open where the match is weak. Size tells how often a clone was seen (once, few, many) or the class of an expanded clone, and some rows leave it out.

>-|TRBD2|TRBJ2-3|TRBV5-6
CASSLFSAGVTDTQYF
TGTGCCAGCAGCTTGTTCAGTGCGGGAGTGACAGATACGCAGTATTTT
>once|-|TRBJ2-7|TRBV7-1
CASSQESALERSEQYF
TGCGCCAGCAGCCAAGAATCGGCCCTCGAACGGTCTGAGCAGTACTTC
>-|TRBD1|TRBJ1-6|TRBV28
CASKTGGGTVYSPLHF
TGTGCCAGCAAAACGGGGGGCGGGACAGTATATTCACCCCTCCACTTT
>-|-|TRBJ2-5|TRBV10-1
CASSDLYQETQYF
TGCGCCAGCAGTGACTTGTATCAAGAGACCCAGTACTTC
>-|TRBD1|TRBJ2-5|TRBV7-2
CASSFTGGETQYF
TGTGCCAGCAGCTTTACAGGGGGTGAGACCCAGTACTTC
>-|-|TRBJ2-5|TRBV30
CASTVRLETQYF
TGTGCCTCTACAGTACGATTGGAGACCCAGTACTTC
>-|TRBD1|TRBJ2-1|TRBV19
CASSPRDRVGPEQFF
TGTGCCAGTAGTCCCCGGGACAGGGTCGGACCCGAGCAGTTCTTC
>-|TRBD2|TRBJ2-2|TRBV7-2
CASSYPGLAVNTGELFF
TGTGCCAGCAGCTACCCGGGACTAGCGGTGAACACCGGGGAGCTGTTTTTT
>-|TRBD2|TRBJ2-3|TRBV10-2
CASSWEGLGTDTQYF
TGCGCCAGCAGTTGGGAGGGTCTCGGCACAGATACGCAGTATTTT
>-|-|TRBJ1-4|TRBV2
CASRVSVGEKLFF
TGTGCCAGCCGAGTGAGTGTCGGGGAAAAACTGTTTTTT
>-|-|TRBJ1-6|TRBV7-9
CASSLGNVSPLHF
TGTGCCAGCAGCTTAGGGAATGTGTCACCCCTCCACTTT
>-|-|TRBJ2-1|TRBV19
CASRDSYNEQFF
TGTGCCAGTAGGGATAGTTACAATGAGCAGTTCTTC
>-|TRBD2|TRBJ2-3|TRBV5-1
CASSFSGGRTDTQYF
TGCGCCAGCAGCTTCAGCGGGGGTCGCACAGATACGCAGTATTTT
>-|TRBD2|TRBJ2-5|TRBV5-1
CASSPEIAGGRETQYF
TGCGCCAGCAGTCCTGAGATAGCGGGGGGCCGAGAGACCCAGTACTTC
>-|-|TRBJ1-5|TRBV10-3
CAISEYNNQPQHF
TGTGCCATCAGTGAGTACAACAATCAGCCCCAGCATTTT
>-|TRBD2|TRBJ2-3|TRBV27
CASSLRGTSGGLGTDTQYF
TGTGCCAGCAGTTTACGTGGGACTAGCGGGGGCTTGGGCACAGATACGCAGTATTTT
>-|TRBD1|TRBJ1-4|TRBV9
CASSIRQGTNEKLFF
TGTGCCAGCAGCATCAGACAGGGCACTAATGAAAAACTGTTTTTT
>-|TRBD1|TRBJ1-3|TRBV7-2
CASSPSTGSGNTIYF
TGTGCCAGCAGCCCTTCGACAGGGTCTGGAAACACCATATATTTT
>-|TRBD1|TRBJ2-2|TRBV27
CASSLRGLGFSGELFF
TGTGCCAGCAGCCTCAGGGGGCTTGGATTTTCCGGGGAGCTGTTTTTT
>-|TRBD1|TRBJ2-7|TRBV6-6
CASSAPGTGGYEQYF
TGTGCCAGCAGTGCCCCCGGGACAGGGGGCTACGAGCAGTACTTC
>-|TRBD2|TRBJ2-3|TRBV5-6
CASSSTSGAMGTQYF
TGTGCCAGCAGCTCAACTAGCGGGGCCATGGGTACGCAGTATTTT
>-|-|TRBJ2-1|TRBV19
CASSPPSGRPYNEQFF
TGTGCCAGTAGCCCCCCAAGCGGGCGACCCTACAATGAGCAGTTCTTC
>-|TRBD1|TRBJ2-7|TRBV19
CASSIEDRVYEQYF
TGTGCCAGTAGTATTGAGGACAGGGTATACGAGCAGTACTTC
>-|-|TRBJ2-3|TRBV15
CATRGRTDTQYF
TGTGCCACCAGGGGTCGCACAGATACGCAGTATTTT
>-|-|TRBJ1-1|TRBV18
CASSPRENTEAFF
TGTGCCAGCTCACCACGTGAGAACACTGAAGCTTTCTTT
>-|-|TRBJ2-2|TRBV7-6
CASSLASGTGELFF
TGTGCCAGCAGCTTAGCTAGCGGCACCGGGGAGCTGTTTTTT
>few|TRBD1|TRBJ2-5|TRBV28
CAILLRDRETQYF
TGTGCCATTCTACTCCGGGACAGAGAGACCCAGTACTTC
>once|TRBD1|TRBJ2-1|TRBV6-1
CASSQGQGGYEQFF
TGTGCCAGCAGTCAAGGACAGGGGGGTTATGAGCAGTTCTTC
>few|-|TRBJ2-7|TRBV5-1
CASSSAGSYEQYF
TGCGCCAGCAGCTCCGCGGGATCGTACGAGCAGTACTTC
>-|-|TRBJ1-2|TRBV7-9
CASSLAAQAYGYTF
TGTGCCAGCAGCTTAGCGGCACAGGCGTATGGCTACACCTTC
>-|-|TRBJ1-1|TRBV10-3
CAISEIGTEAFF
TGTGCCATCAGTGAGATTGGAACTGAAGCTTTCTTT
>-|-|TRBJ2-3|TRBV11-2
CASSLRGGRGTDTQYF
TGTGCCAGCAGCTTACGGGGCGGCAGGGGTACAGATACGCAGTATTTT
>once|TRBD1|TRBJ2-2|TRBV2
CASSGRWTGPPGELFF
TGTGCCAGCAGTGGCCGCTGGACAGGGCCCCCCGGGGAGCTGTTTTTT
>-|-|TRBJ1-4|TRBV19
CASSIGGTSFF
TGTGCCAGTAGTATAGGGGGGACAAGCTTTTTT
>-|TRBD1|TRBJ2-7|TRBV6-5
CASSSDRGQYEQYF
TGTGCCAGCAGCTCCGACAGGGGGCAATACGAGCAGTACTTC